This TCR beta chain is drawn from a study of long-term antiretroviral therapy in people with HIV. Assay version v3.0 of immunoSEQ was used, and it was run at survey level. Repertoires were generated with immunoSEQ multiplex PCR, while TCRdb's copy carries only in-frame clones and drops some. Altogether 26,000 or so clones are present, 86% being singletons, with the ten largest covering roughly 4%. Trimming cost V 5 bases and J 3 bases; bases outside gene matches: 12. The germline V gene has CDR1 LNHNV and CDR2 YYDKDF (reference sequence). The CDR3 is 17 residues long. The specimen was unsorted PBMCs, collected 1.9 years after starting antiretroviral therapy. J is TRBJ2-2 and V is TRBV15, with 7 bases identical to TRBD1. This receptor was taken from a woman under 40 with HIV. The CDR3 region has the DNA TGTGCCACCAGCCCGCGTCAGGGGGAGAGTTACACCGGGGAGCTGTTTTTT. Translated: CATSPRQGESYTGELFF.